Listed below are T cell receptor beta chains from one sample, sequenced in a study of blood T cell repertoires in COVID-19. Repertoires were generated with immunoSEQ multiplex PCR, while TCRdb's copy carries only in-frame clones and drops some. The table includes some 200,000 clones, around 81% detected once. Sequences were obtained from PBMCs or T cells enriched from blood (not recorded which). The receptors stem from a woman between 50 and 59 years old with acute COVID-19. CDR3s include the opening cysteine and the closing phenylalanine or tryptophan.

TRBV9 | CASRAEINRSGSQETQYF
TRBV5-1 | CASILGGAENTEAFF
TRBV7-9 | CASRHGLGGTNTEAFF
TRBV19 | CASSSSSRGGMAKNIQYF
TRBV30 | CAWSVGLGGQPQHF
TRBV6-2/TRBV6-3 | CASSPRSGENYNEQFF
TRBV6-2/TRBV6-3 | CASSLSLSNQPQHF
TRBV4-3 | CASSPGQGLYEQYF
TRBV6-2/TRBV6-3 | CASSPGQFGYTF
TRBV3-1/TRBV3-2 | CASSHQKTSSYRVIRITGELFF
TRBV18 | CASSPAARSNQPQHF
TRBV19 | CASSVDRSRWEQYF
TRBV7-8 | CASSLAAGSNQPQHF
TRBV12-3/TRBV12-4 | CASSFLDTQYF
TRBV6-5 | CASSRDGSNQPQHF
TRBV6-6 | CASSRGGGLETQYF
TRBV30 | CAWKQGAGNTIYF
TRBV6-2/TRBV6-3 | CASSSPTGLYNEQFF
TRBV7-9 | CASSFAGTARQETQYF
TRBV6-2/TRBV6-3 | CASSYHHQGLAGGGGNIQYF
TRBV7-9 | CASSGRQGVVGELFF
TRBV11-2 | CASSLVNSLIYNEQFF
TRBV27 | CASRPGSGEYNEQFF
TRBV6-5 | CASSNRDKRTYEQYF
TRBV9 | CASSSPGQGGYTF
TRBV29-1 | CSAKIPGQANSPLHF
TRBV6-1 | CASSEAAGRTNTEAFF
TRBV19 | CASSSDARGLNYGYTF
TRBV28 | CASSLGRNQETQYF
TRBV28 | CASSLEQGRKAFF
TRBV21-1 | CASSRDRQYEQYF
TRBV19 | CASSPRAGTGLETQYF
TRBV4-3 | CASSQSWQAGQPQHF
TRBV2 | CATKREVGPKNIQYF
TRBV10-3 | CAISRGSPGELFF
TRBV11-3 | CASSAGSHYEQYF
TRBV21-1 | CASCSGEPGQVNSALHF
TRBV2 | CASTTSGGVYGNEQFF
TRBV7-9 | CASSLSGLGTDTQYF
TRBV19 | CASRPISGRANVLTF
TRBV4-1 | CASSQDWRQQETQYF